The TCR beta chain under discussion was sequenced for a study of shared clonotypes between healthy human individuals (dated by TCRdb to between 2020 and 2021). As for the study more broadly: The cohort comprised a couple of women and a few men aged 18 to 49 years. For each donor, CD4 naive and CD4 memory were each given three plates, CD8 naive was given two plates, and CD8 memory was given one plate. The study deeply sequenced blood TCR repertoires of about 5 healthy adults to estimate repertoire size and the extent of clonotype sharing between individuals. Different laboratories and diverse techniques were used to prepare libraries and sequence TCR repertoires, to increase sequencing depth and limit assay-specific biases. Per donor, leukapheresis produced somewhere between about 0.94 and 8.9 billion PBMCs. Paper-wide results and their limitations: Across four donors, approximately 4.6% of naive CD4, roughly 3.8% of naive CD8, about 2.3% of memory CD4, and about 0.44% of memory CD8 clonotypes were shared. Naive subsets generally had larger estimated clonotype richness than memory subsets. Sampling was restricted to blood, and TCR repertoires in tissue are likely to differ from TCR repertoires in blood. Incomplete sequencing was indicated by rarefaction of sorted-subset datasets, despite the large sequencing depth. Pairwise subsampling indicated that sequencing depth was expected to affect the degree of clonotype sharing among donors. The genetic and exposure-history diversity represented was limited by the small number of donors. Higher generation probabilities were observed for clonotypes shared by all four sorted-subset donors than for non-shared clonotypes.

Points on this clone: Which antigen it targets is not known. Base qualities are not recorded, but no much larger clone differs from it by a single base.

Using the deep immunoSEQ assay, multiplex PCR amplified TCR CDR3 regions from genomic DNA. Extracted genomic DNA from each cell subset was distributed evenly across all wells of several immunoSEQ 96-well plates, and each plate was treated as a replicate. Each replicate PCR for sorted subsets received 150 to 250 ng genomic DNA, equal to 28,000 or so T cell genomes. The purified libraries were quantified using a Qubit 3.0 fluorometer, sized with a Bioanalyzer 2100, and then quantified again using the KAPA Library Quantification kit. Every immunoSEQ 96-well plate was sequenced on a dedicated single-read 150-cycle Illumina NextSeq 550 flow cell. From the authors' description of their analysis: Because the immunoSEQ output included only junctional sequences and no quality scores, the filtering could not be the same as the filtering used for full-length reads. Sequences were annotated with PyIR, a Python wrapper for IgBLAST v1.9, and V/J genes and CDR3 were assigned using IMGT germline references. Any read was removed if the V/J assignment was weak (E-value above 1e-6), the CDR3 was missing, or the read contained stop codons, out-of-frame junctions, or ambiguous translated residues. V3J clonotypes were defined as sequences sharing an identical inferred V gene, J gene, and CDR3 amino acid sequence. Percentage overlap between repertoires was computed as shared unique clonotypes divided by the size of the smaller repertoire. Richness of each repertoire was evaluated using RTK rarefaction, the Chao1 estimator, and Recon v2.1 estimates of unobserved clonotypes. Generation probabilities were computed with OLGA for all TCRbeta clonotypes obtained by the gDNA method from a few donors. TCRdb took this table from immuneACCESS and kept in-frame rearrangements with V and J called. Such tables lack part of the clones; where checked against another copy, unresolved V genes explain under half of the gap, and the rest is unexplained. From that table come the V and J calls and clone size; the DNA was used to work out D and trimming. Recorded for this sample are around 550,000 clones; approximately 95% of them occurred a single time. In total, the top ten clones hold about 0.11% of the sample.

CD8 naive samples were CD45RO-negative cells positively selected for CCR7, giving a CD45RA+CCR7+ population that excluded TemRA cells. Healthy HIV-negative adults with no recently reported acute infections or vaccinations were included as donors. Every donor was a Caucasian adult residing in Nashville, Tennessee, USA. Blood was collected by leukapheresis, and PBMCs were isolated by Ficoll-Histopaque density gradient centrifugation and then cryopreserved in liquid nitrogen vapor phase. Analytical flow cytometry was used to check the purity and quantity of every magnetically sorted T cell population. Each sorted fraction had its genomic DNA isolated and then quantified by UV absorbance on a Nanodrop 2000c. CDR1 SGHAT and CDR2 FQNNGV are derived from the germline V gene. V is shortened by 5 bases, J by 4 bases, and the region joining them spans 24 bases. The CDR3 numbers 17 residues from cysteine through phenylalanine. Only the CDR3 part of the read is kept: 51 bases, read in frame from the first base.

The source material was naive CD8+ T cells sorted from blood. The cell subset or site tag for this specimen amounts to: CD45RA+CCR7+. The receptor comes from a woman aged 30 to 39 in good health. In this chain, TRBV11-2 is recombined with TRBJ2-7, with the D call perhaps TRBD1 or TRBD2, as 6 bases match in each case. Here is the DNA: TGTGCCAGCAGCCTAGCCCCGGGGGCGGGACTCCCATACGAGCAGTACTTC. This gives the protein CASSLAPGAGLPYEQYF.